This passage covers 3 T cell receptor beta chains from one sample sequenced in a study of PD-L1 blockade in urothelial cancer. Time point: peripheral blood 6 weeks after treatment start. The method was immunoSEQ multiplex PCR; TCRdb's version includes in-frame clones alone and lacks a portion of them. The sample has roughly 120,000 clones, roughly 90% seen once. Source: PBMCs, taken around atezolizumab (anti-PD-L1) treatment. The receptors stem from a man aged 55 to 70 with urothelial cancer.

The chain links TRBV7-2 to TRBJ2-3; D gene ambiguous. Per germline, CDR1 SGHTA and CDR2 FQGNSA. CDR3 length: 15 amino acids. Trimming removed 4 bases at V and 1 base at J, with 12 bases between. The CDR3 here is CASSSIQHRTDTQYF. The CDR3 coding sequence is TGTGCCAGCAGCTCCATCCAACACCGCACAGATACGCAGTATTTT.

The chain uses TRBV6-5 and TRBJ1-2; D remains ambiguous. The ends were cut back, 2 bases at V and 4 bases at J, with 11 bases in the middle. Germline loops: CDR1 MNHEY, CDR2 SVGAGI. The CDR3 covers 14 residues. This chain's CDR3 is CASSYREFAYGYTF. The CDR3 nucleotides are TGTGCCAGCAGTTACCGGGAGTTTGCCTATGGCTACACCTTC.

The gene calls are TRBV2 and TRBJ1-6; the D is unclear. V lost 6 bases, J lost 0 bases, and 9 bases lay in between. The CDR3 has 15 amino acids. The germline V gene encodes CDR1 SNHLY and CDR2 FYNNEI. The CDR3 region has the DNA TGTGCCAGCAGGACACAGAGCTCCTATAATTCACCCCTCCACTTT. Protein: CASRTQSSYNSPLHF.